The 30 T cell receptor beta chains reported below all come from one sample, sequenced in a study of blood T cell repertoires in COVID-19. Produced via immunoSEQ multiplex PCR; TCRdb's table is partial and in-frame only. The sample lists 200,000 to 250,000 clones, 83% occurring once. The specimen was peripheral blood. Receptor source: a young woman with COVID-19, enrolled during active disease.

The chain links TRBV19 to TRBJ2-1; TRBD2 might be the D (5 bases). The CDR3 is 14 amino acids. The V gene lost 6 bases and the J gene lost 4 bases, with 13 bases spanning the gap. Germline CDR1 is LNHDA and CDR2 is SQIVND (reference sequence). The CDR3 coding sequence is TGTGCCAGTAGCGGCGAAAGGAGGTACAATGAGCAGTTCTTC. Its translation: CASSGERRYNEQFF.

The chain combines TRBV4-3 with TRBJ2-1, with 9 nucleotides matching TRBD2. J gave up 6 bases and V 1 base, and 7 bases lay outside the gene matches. Germline V CDR1 and CDR2: LGHNA, YSLEER. This CDR3 has 16 residues. The DNA of the CDR3 is TGCGCCAGCAGCCAAGCCCGGCGGGGGGGATCCAATGAGCAGTTCTTC. Translated, it gives CASSQARRGGSNEQFF.

This clone was observed a few times. The sample contains more than one DNA sequence encoding this CDR3. The rearrangement joins TRBV18 to TRBJ1-2, with 8 bases aligning to TRBD1. CDR1 is KGHSH, CDR2 LQKENI, per germline. V shed 2 bases, J shed 2 bases, and the junction held 1 base outside the gene matches. This CDR3 has 14 amino acids. This chain's CDR3 is CASSPGQGNYGYTF. In DNA form, the CDR3 reads TGTGCCAGCTCACCAGGACAGGGCAACTATGGCTACACCTTC.

This chain uses TRBV2 with TRBJ1-6; the D gene is possibly TRBD1 (5 bases). The CDR3 runs 13 residues. V lost 9 bases to trimming and J lost 8 bases, with 14 bases between them. CDR1 is SNHLY and CDR2 is FYNNEI in the germline V gene. As DNA, the CDR3 is TGTGCCAGTGCCGGGACTCTGGATTCACCCCTCCACTTT. Translation: CASAGTLDSPLHF.

The rearrangement uses TRBV30 and TRBJ2-7; the match to TRBD1 covers 10 bases. The ends lost 2 bases at V and 5 bases at J; junction bases unmatched: 6. This CDR3 has 14 amino acids. Germline V gene lookup returns CDR1 GTSNPN and CDR2 SVGIG (reference sequence). Here the CDR3 reads CAWSQRQGADEQYF. In DNA, the CDR3 is TGTGCCTGGAGTCAGCGACAGGGGGCCGACGAGCAGTACTTC. The complete variable domain, with remaining parts taken from reference TRBV30 and TRBJ2-7, reads SQTIHQWPATLVQPVGSPLSLECTVEGTSNPNLYWYRQAAGRGLQLLFYSVGIGQISSEVPQNLSASRPQDRQFILSSKKLLLSDSGFYLCAWSQRQGADEQYFGPGTRLTVT.

This clone was observed a handful of times. The chain carries TRBV5-1 and TRBJ2-7; tentative D call: TRBD2 (6 bases). The germline V gene encodes CDR1 SGHRS and CDR2 YFSETQ. The CDR3 sequence is 17 residues long. Trimming took off 4 bases at V and 2 bases at J, with 22 bases between the two ends. For the CDR3, the DNA is TGCGCCAGCAGCGATGGCCGGGACTCCCGAACCCCCTACGAGCAGTACTTC. Protein: CASSDGRDSRTPYEQYF. Full variable domain (missing parts from reference TRBV5-1 and TRBJ2-7): KAGVTQTPRYLIKTRGQQVTLSCSPISGHRSVSWYQQTPGQGLQFLFEYFSETQRNKGNFPGRFSGRQFSNSRSEMNVSTLELGDSALYLCASSDGRDSRTPYEQYFGPGTRLTVT.

The sample holds one count of this clone. The chain couples TRBV6-5 to TRBJ2-7, with no clear D. This CDR3 spans 16 amino acids. The germline V and J ends were trimmed by 0 bases and 6 bases, with 18 bases remaining between them. Per the germline V gene, CDR1 is MNHEY and CDR2 is SVGAGI. The CDR3 reads CASSYSIGLSTAEQYF. The CDR3 nucleotides are TGTGCCAGCAGTTACTCGATAGGCCTTTCTACAGCCGAGCAGTACTTC.

J is TRBJ1-2 and V is TRBV28; 9 positions agree with TRBD1. V shed 5 bases, J shed 5 bases, and the junction held 6 bases outside the gene matches. The germline gives CDR1 MDHEN, CDR2 SYDVKM. The CDR3 contains 14 residues. The chain's CDR3 is CASSPGTGRYGYTF. The CDR3 bases are TGTGCCAGCAGTCCCGGGACAGGGAGGTATGGCTACACCTTC.

The rearrangement links TRBV29-1 to TRBJ1-2; possible D gene TRBD1, 5 bases. The CDR3 consists of 13 residues. Deletions cut 4 bases from V and 4 bases from J, with 13 bases between. Per germline, CDR1 SQVTM and CDR2 ANQGSEA. The CDR3 DNA follows: TGCAGCGTTGTAAAGGACACATTCTATGGCTACACCTTC. It encodes CSVVKDTFYGYTF.

The chain is built from TRBV7-2 and TRBJ2-1, with D possibly being TRBD2 (5 bases). This CDR3 comprises 14 residues. V was shortened by 7 bases and J by 5 bases, with 15 bases between the two germline ends. Germline CDR1 SGHTA, CDR2 FQGNSA. The CDR3 loop reads CASKGGSADNEQFF. CDR3 nucleotide sequence: TGTGCCAGCAAGGGTGGTAGCGCTGACAATGAGCAGTTCTTC.

V gene TRBV5-4 combines with J gene TRBJ2-5; 8 nucleotides line up with TRBD1. Germline CDR1 SGHNT, CDR2 YYREEE (reference sequence). The CDR3 covers 15 residues. J was trimmed by 3 bases and V by 4 bases; bases with no gene match: 8. CDR3 sequence: CASSPGTGGEETQYF. The CDR3 DNA reads as TGTGCCAGCAGCCCCGGGACAGGAGGGGAAGAGACCCAGTACTTC.

The chain has TRBV6-2 or TRBV6-3 and TRBJ2-7, with D perhaps TRBD2 (6 bases). The germline gives CDR1 MNHEY, CDR2 SVGEGT. Trimming removed 3 bases from V and 5 bases from J, with 17 bases in between. The CDR3 covers 15 residues. CDR3 amino acids: CASSYGREREDEQYF. The CDR3 DNA reads as TGTGCCAGCAGTTATGGACGGGAGAGGGAGGACGAGCAGTACTTC.

The V gene is TRBV10-3, the J gene TRBJ1-1, with TRBD1 matching over 7 bases. The CDR3 covers 12 residues. V shed 6 bases, J shed 10 bases, and the junction held 8 bases outside the gene matches. CDR1 and CDR2 (germline): ENHRY, SYGVKD. The DNA of the CDR3 is TGTGCCATCAGAGCGACAGGGTCTGCAGCTTTCTTT. This gives the protein CAIRATGSAAFF.

This chain joins TRBV7-9 and TRBJ1-1; 8 nucleotides align to TRBD1. The germline CDR1 and CDR2 sequences are SEHNR and FQNEAQ (reference sequence). This CDR3 is built from 14 residues. Trimming took 5 bases from V and 1 from J; bases not matched to a gene: 3. The CDR3 bases are TGTGCCAGCAGCGCAACAGGGGGGAACACTGAAGCTTTCTTT. Translating gives CASSATGGNTEAFF.

The rearrangement joins TRBV28 to TRBJ1-1; D call uncertain. V shed 4 bases and J shed 11 bases, with 20 bases lying between them. This CDR3 is built from 14 residues. Germline CDR1 reads MDHEN; CDR2 reads SYDVKM. CDR3 in DNA: TGTGCCAGCAGTTCTCTAATCATCCTTAGCGTGGCTTTCTTT. The encoded protein is CASSSLIILSVAFF.

This sequence joins TRBV19 and TRBJ1-5; no firm D call. The CDR3 covers 16 residues. V lost 1 base and J 0 bases, leaving 10 bases between the germline ends. Germline CDR1 LNHDA, CDR2 SQIVND (reference sequence). Written as DNA, the CDR3 is TGTGCCAGTAGTATAGGGAGTCTGAATAGCAATCAGCCCCAGCATTTT. Translating gives CASSIGSLNSNQPQHF. Together with reference TRBV19 and TRBJ1-5, the CDR3 gives the full variable domain: DGGITQSPKYLFRKEGQNVTLSCEQNLNHDAMYWYRQDPGQGLRLIYYSQIVNDFQKGDIAEGYSVSREKKESFPLTVTSAQKNPTAFYLCASSIGSLNSNQPQHFGDGTRLSIL.

The chain employs TRBV19 and TRBJ1-2; TRBD1 aligns across 7 bases. Germline lookup yields CDR1 LNHDA and CDR2 SQIVND (reference sequence). The V gene end was trimmed by 6 bases and the J gene end by 4 bases; junction bases not matched to a gene: 11. The CDR3 length is 15 residues. The CDR3: CASSPPTGQPYGYTF. The CDR3 coding sequence is TGTGCCAGTAGCCCCCCCACGGGACAGCCCTATGGCTACACCTTC.

This clone was found once. This chain's CDR3 is CASSQDLSAGTDNEQFF. The CDR3 nucleotides read TGTGCCAGCAGCCAAGATCTTTCAGCGGGAACCGACAATGAGCAGTTCTTC. V is TRBV3-1 (or the pseudogene TRBV3-2) and J is TRBJ2-1; TRBD2 aligns across 7 bases. This CDR3 is 17 amino acids long. Germline-derived CDR1 and CDR2 are LGHDT and YNNKEL (reference sequence). Trimming removed 0 bases from V and 5 bases from J; junction bases left unmatched: 10.

The CDR3 coding sequence is TGTGCCAGCAGGTCCCCTTCGACAGGGTCGGAGACCCAGTACTTC. Translation: CASRSPSTGSETQYF. The rearrangement uses TRBV28 and TRBJ2-5; 7 positions agree with TRBD1. In germline, CDR1 is MDHEN, CDR2 SYDVKM. This CDR3 is 15 amino acids long. V trimming: 6 bases; J trimming: 5 bases; junction bases outside the gene matches: 12.

This sequence joins TRBV27 and TRBJ2-1; 10 bases map to TRBD2. CDR3 length: 15 residues. Germline CDR1 is MNHEY and CDR2 is SMNVEV (reference sequence). The ends lost 6 bases at V and 10 bases at J; junction bases unmatched: 12. Written as DNA, the CDR3 is TGTGCCAGCAGAAATCTAGCGGGAGTTTCGGAGGAGCAGTTCTTC. It translates to CASRNLAGVSEEQFF.

J is TRBJ2-1 and V is TRBV6-1; 8 bases line up with TRBD1. Germline lookup yields CDR1 MNHNS and CDR2 SASEGT. V lost 4 bases and J lost 8; bases outside the gene matches: 13. The CDR3 totals 16 residues. CDR3 DNA sequence: TGTGCCAGCAGTGTATATCAGGGGGCACTTGGTTATGAGCAGTTCTTC. Translated: CASSVYQGALGYEQFF.

The rearrangement links TRBV2 to TRBJ2-3; perhaps TRBD1 as D (5 bases). The germline V gene has CDR1 SNHLY and CDR2 FYNNEI. V lost 7 bases, J lost 2 bases, and 7 bases lay in between. This CDR3 is built from 12 residues. The CDR3 loop reads CASKDTTDTQYF. In DNA, the CDR3 is TGTGCCAGCAAGGACACCACAGATACGCAGTATTTT.

The gene calls are TRBV18 and TRBJ1-2; perhaps TRBD1 as D (5 bases). The germline V gene has CDR1 KGHSH and CDR2 LQKENI. The CDR3 is 15 amino acids. Trimming shortened V by 1 base and J by 4 bases, and 13 bases separated the two germline ends. The CDR3 protein is CASSPQAGPGYGYTF. The CDR3 bases are TGTGCCAGCTCACCACAAGCGGGGCCCGGCTATGGCTACACCTTC.

This clone has only a few counts. This chain links TRBV5-1 with TRBJ2-5, with D maybe TRBD2 (6 bases). V dropped 4 bases and J dropped 5 bases, with 18 bases sitting between them. CDR3 size: 15 residues. The germline V gene encodes CDR1 SGHRS and CDR2 YFSETQ. DNA for the CDR3: TGCGCCAGCAGCGGTCAACGGACTGGGGGGGAGACCCAGTACTTC. Protein: CASSGQRTGGETQYF.

CDR3 nucleotide sequence: TGTGCCAGCAGCCTAATACCGGATACGCAGTATTTT. The encoded protein is CASSLIPDTQYF. V is TRBV7-9 and J is TRBJ2-3; no reliable D call. Germline CDR1 SEHNR, CDR2 FQNEAQ (reference sequence). V shed 5 bases and J shed 6 bases, with 9 bases lying between them. The CDR3 consists of 12 residues. Filled out from reference TRBV7-9 and TRBJ2-3, the complete variable domain reads DTGVSQNPRHKITKRGQNVTFRCDPISEHNRLYWYRQTLGQGPEFLTYFQNEAQLEKSRLLSDRFSAERPKGSFSTLEIQRTEQGDSAMYLCASSLIPDTQYFGPGTRLTVL.

This sequence joins TRBV2 and TRBJ1-4, with 10 bases matching TRBD1. Germline CDR1 reads SNHLY; CDR2 reads FYNNEI. J was trimmed by 10 bases and V by 6 bases; bases with no gene match: 8. This CDR3 comprises 14 residues. CDR3 coding DNA: TGTGCCAGCAGCCACCGGGACAGGGGCGGAAAACTGTTTTTT. This gives the protein CASSHRDRGGKLFF.

This clone came up once. This CDR3 reads CASSPAEREHYTQYF. The CDR3 DNA reads TGTGCCAGCAGTCCAGCTGAGCGGGAACACTATACGCAGTATTTT. The genes are TRBV7-9 and TRBJ2-3; 7 nucleotides agree with TRBD2. CDR1 SEHNR and CDR2 FQNEAQ come from the germline V gene (reference sequence). The CDR3 is 15 residues long. Trimming took 6 bases from V and 7 from J; bases not matched to a gene: 13.

The chain carries TRBV5-1 and TRBJ2-7; 12 nucleotides line up with TRBD1. V gave up 0 bases and J gave up 5 bases; unmatched junction bases: 3. The CDR3 consists of 15 residues. CDR1 and CDR2 (germline): SGHRS, YFSETQ. The CDR3 DNA reads TGCGCCAGCAGCTTGGACGGGACAGGGGGCGACGAGCAGTACTTC. Its protein product is CASSLDGTGGDEQYF.

The chain joins TRBV19 to TRBJ1-2; no clear D gene. CDR1 LNHDA and CDR2 SQIVND come from the germline V gene (reference sequence). This CDR3 comprises 15 residues. The V end lost 5 bases, the J end lost 6 bases, and 19 bases lay between the germline ends. CDR3 residues: CASSAGLVVLDGYTF. The CDR3 coding sequence is TGTGCCAGTAGTGCGGGGTTGGTGGTTTTAGATGGCTACACCTTC. Full variable domain (rest looked up from reference TRBV19 and TRBJ1-2): DGGITQSPKYLFRKEGQNVTLSCEQNLNHDAMYWYRQDPGQGLRLIYYSQIVNDFQKGDIAEGYSVSREKKESFPLTVTSAQKNPTAFYLCASSAGLVVLDGYTFGSGTRLTVV.

The chain carries TRBV19 and TRBJ1-2; D call uncertain. The germline V gene encodes CDR1 LNHDA and CDR2 SQIVND (reference sequence). V was shortened by 5 bases and J by 2 bases, with 12 bases between the two germline ends. The CDR3 has 14 residues. The DNA of the CDR3 is TGTGCCAGTAGTCCCCTACAGCTAAACTATGGCTACACCTTC. It yields the protein CASSPLQLNYGYTF.